Listed here are 15 T cell receptor beta chains from one sample, sequenced in a study of cytomegalovirus exposure and HLA in healthy donors. Both 60 Vbeta primers and 13 Jbeta primers went into the PCR. Clones were read by immunoSEQ multiplex PCR, and TCRdb kept only the in-frame ones, dropping some. The sample carries roughly 150,000 clones, 75% to 90% recorded once. Sequenced sample: PBMCs. These receptors came from a female donor in good health and CMV-seronegative.

The V and J genes are TRBV15 and TRBJ2-2; 13 nucleotides line up with TRBD2. Germline lookup yields CDR1 LNHNV and CDR2 YYDKDF (reference sequence). The CDR3 has 22 amino acids. The ends lost 4 bases at V and 2 bases at J; junction bases unmatched: 19. The CDR3, as DNA: TGTGCCACCAGCACCCCTCGGACTAGCGGGAGTAGGGGAGCTGCTAACACCGGGGAGCTGTTTTTT. Protein product: CATSTPRTSGSRGAANTGELFF.

A remark on this clone: The CDR3 ends on some other residue instead of the conserved phenylalanine or tryptophan, so this is likely a read error. The V and J genes are TRBV6-6 and TRBJ1-5; D is possibly TRBD1 (5 bases). Germline-derived CDR1 and CDR2 are MNHNY and SVGAGI (reference sequence). The V end was cut by 0 bases, the J end by 7 bases, with 13 bases between. The CDR3 contains 15 residues. CDR3 loop: CASSYSSGMRQPQHV. The CDR3 nucleotides are TGTGCCAGCAGTTACTCGTCAGGGATGAGACAGCCCCAGCATGTT.

The CDR3 loop is CASSLAGQTTDTQYF. In nucleotides, the CDR3 is TGTGCCAGCAGCTTAGCGGGGCAGACCACAGATACGCAGTATTTT. The chain is built from TRBV7-9 and TRBJ2-3, with a possible D match to TRBD1 (5 bases). The CDR3 totals 15 residues. The V and J ends lost 0 bases and 2 bases respectively, with 9 bases between them. Germline CDR1 reads SEHNR; CDR2 reads FQNEAQ (reference sequence). Together with reference TRBV7-9 and TRBJ2-3, the CDR3 gives the full variable domain: DTGVSQNPRHKITKRGQNVTFRCDPISEHNRLYWYRQTLGQGPEFLTYFQNEAQLEKSRLLSDRFSAERPKGSFSTLEIQRTEQGDSAMYLCASSLAGQTTDTQYFGPGTRLTVL.

The genes are TRBV19 and TRBJ2-3, with TRBD2 matching over 13 bases. Germline loops: CDR1 LNHDA, CDR2 SQIVND (reference sequence). The CDR3 has 18 residues. Trimming at V came to 3 bases and at J to 1 base, leaving 7 bases not matched to a gene. The CDR3 region has the DNA TGTGCCAGTAGTATTACTAGCGGGAGGGGCGGGGGCACAGATACGCAGTATTTT. Encoded protein: CASSITSGRGGGTDTQYF.

The chain uses TRBV5-4 and TRBJ2-1, with D perhaps matching TRBD1 (6 bases). Germline V lookup: CDR1 SGHNT, CDR2 YYREEE (reference sequence). With 0 bases removed from V and 1 base from J, the gap between germline ends came to 8 bases. The CDR3 has 15 residues. As DNA, the CDR3 is TGTGCCAGCAGCTTGGTCCAGGGGTCCTACAATGAGCAGTTCTTC. Translating gives CASSLVQGSYNEQFF. Full variable domain (remainder filled in from reference TRBV5-4 and TRBJ2-1): ETGVTQSPTHLIKTRGQQVTLRCSSQSGHNTVSWYQQALGQGPQFIFQYYREEENGRGNFPPRFSGLQFPNYSSELNVNALELDDSALYLCASSLVQGSYNEQFFGPGTRLTVL.

The chain carries TRBV18 and TRBJ2-7; 9 bases are a match to TRBD1. Germline assignment: CDR1 KGHSH and CDR2 LQKENI. There are 15 residues in the CDR3. The trim removed 2 bases at V and 3 bases at J, leaving 5 bases unmatched. The CDR3: CASSPTGQGLYEQYF. CDR3 DNA: TGTGCCAGCTCACCAACGGGACAGGGACTCTACGAGCAGTACTTC.

This chain connects TRBV2 to TRBJ2-1; perhaps TRBD2 as D (6 bases). V lost 8 bases to trimming and J lost 4 bases, with 18 bases between them. Germline lookup yields CDR1 SNHLY and CDR2 FYNNEI. This CDR3 has 15 amino acids. CDR3 in DNA: TGTGCCAGCCTAGCGACAGAAATACAATACAATGAGCAGTTCTTC. Translating gives CASLATEIQYNEQFF.

This clone was detected only a few times. The V call is TRBV6-5, the J call TRBJ1-4, with D maybe TRBD1 (5 bases). CDR3 size: 15 residues. V gave up 6 bases and J gave up 6 bases, with 17 bases separating them. Germline CDR1 is MNHEY and CDR2 is SVGAGI. In DNA form, the CDR3 reads TGTGCCAGCAGACCCCTGACCAGGGAAGATGAAAAACTGTTTTTT. This sequence encodes CASRPLTREDEKLFF.

The genes are TRBV6-5 and TRBJ2-2; 9 positions agree with TRBD1. The CDR3 consists of 14 residues. The trim removed 5 bases at V and 7 bases at J, leaving 5 bases unmatched. Germline values: CDR1 MNHEY, CDR2 SVGAGI. In nucleotides, the CDR3 is TGTGCCAGCAGTAGGACAGGGGAGGACGGGGAGCTGTTTTTT. This sequence encodes CASSRTGEDGELFF.

The J gene is TRBJ2-7, the V gene TRBV13; TRBD1 aligns across 7 bases. V was clipped by 3 bases and J by 7 bases; unmatched bases: 12. The CDR3 is made up of 15 amino acids. CDR1 is PRHDT and CDR2 is FYEKMQ in the germline V gene (reference sequence). In DNA form, the CDR3 reads TGTGCCAGCAGCTTTCGACAGGGAAGGATCGAAGAGCAGTACTTC. It yields the protein CASSFRQGRIEEQYF.

V is TRBV15 and J is TRBJ1-2, with TRBD1 matching 9 bases. The CDR3 is made up of 16 amino acids. In germline, CDR1 is LNHNV, CDR2 YYDKDF (reference sequence). After removal of 7 bases from V and 3 bases from J, the junction contained 12 bases not matched to a gene. The CDR3 DNA sequence: TGTGCCACCACCAGCGGGACAGGGAAATGGGACTATGGCTACACCTTC. Its protein product is CATTSGTGKWDYGYTF.

The table lists this clone with a count of one. This chain connects TRBV25-1 to TRBJ2-6; no firm D call. CDR1 and CDR2 from the germline V gene are MGHDK and SYGVNS. Trimming shortened V by 4 bases and J by 12 bases, and 7 bases separated the two germline ends. This CDR3 has 11 residues. DNA of the CDR3: TGTGCCAGCAGTGGGTTCGGCGTCCTGACTTTC. Amino acid sequence: CASSGFGVLTF.

This chain uses TRBV10-3 with TRBJ2-3; tentative D call: TRBD2 (6 bases). The CDR3 has 14 residues. V dropped 8 bases and J dropped 0 bases, with 12 bases sitting between them. CDR1 ENHRY and CDR2 SYGVKD come from the germline V gene. The CDR3 region has the DNA TGTGCCATCTCCGGCGGGATAAGCACAGATACGCAGTATTTT. It specifies CAISGGISTDTQYF.

This chain joins TRBV10-2 and TRBJ2-7, with 7 bases identical to TRBD1. The V gene end was trimmed by 1 base and the J gene end by 7 bases; junction bases not matched to a gene: 16. This CDR3 has 17 residues. Germline CDR1 is WSHSY and CDR2 is SAAADI. Here the CDR3 reads CASSEFPSTGHRGEQYF. CDR3 coding DNA: TGCGCCAGCAGTGAGTTTCCTTCGACAGGCCACAGGGGTGAGCAGTACTTC.

This clone was seen only once. This chain joins TRBV30 and TRBJ2-5; D unclear. This CDR3 is 12 amino acids long. V lost 3 bases and J 5 bases, leaving 10 bases between the germline ends. CDR1 is GTSNPN and CDR2 is SVGIG in the germline V gene (reference sequence). CDR3 coding DNA: TGTGCCTGGAGGGAAACGAGGGAGACCCAGTACTTC. Amino acids: CAWRETRETQYF.